This T cell receptor (beta chain) was profiled in a study of shared clonotypes between healthy human individuals. The method was immunoSEQ multiplex PCR; TCRdb's version includes in-frame clones alone and lacks a portion of them. Of about 79,000 clones in the sample, about 61% were seen once. A remark on this clone: A far more abundant clone sits one base away, making this likely a read error.

Material: memory CD8+ T cells sorted from blood. Subset defined: CD45RO+ cells pooled with CCR7-negative TemRA cells. The receptor comes from a man aged 25 to 40 in good health.

CDR3 in amino acids: CASSSYSNEQFF. The CDR3 DNA sequence: TGTGCCAGCAGTTCTTACTCCAATGAGCAGTTCTTC. The chain couples TRBV28 to TRBJ2-1; no reliable D call. The germline V gene encodes CDR1 MDHEN and CDR2 SYDVKM. The length of the CDR3 is 12 residues. The V and J ends lost 4 bases and 6 bases respectively, with 7 bases between them.